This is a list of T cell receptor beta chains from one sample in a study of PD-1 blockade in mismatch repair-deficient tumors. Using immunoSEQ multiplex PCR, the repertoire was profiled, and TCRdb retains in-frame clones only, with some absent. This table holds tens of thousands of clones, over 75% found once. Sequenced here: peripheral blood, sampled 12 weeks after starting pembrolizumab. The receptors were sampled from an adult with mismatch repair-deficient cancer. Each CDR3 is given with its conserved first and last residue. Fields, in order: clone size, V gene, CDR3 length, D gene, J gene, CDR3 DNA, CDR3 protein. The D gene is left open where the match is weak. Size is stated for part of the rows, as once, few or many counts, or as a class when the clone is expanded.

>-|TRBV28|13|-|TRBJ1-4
TGTGCCAGCAGTTTAGGGTCAGTCCAAAAACTGTTTTTT
CASSLGSVQKLFF
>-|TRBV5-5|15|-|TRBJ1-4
TGTGCCAGCAGCTTGGGGCAGGAGCTAAATGAAAAACTGTTTTTT
CASSLGQELNEKLFF
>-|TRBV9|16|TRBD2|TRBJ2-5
TGTGCCAGCAGCTCCCGGACTAGCGGCAGCCAAGAGACCCAGTACTTC
CASSSRTSGSQETQYF
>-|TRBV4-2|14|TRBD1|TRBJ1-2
TGTGCCAGCAGCCAAGGTTCGGCAGGGGGCGGCTACACCTTC
CASSQGSAGGGYTF
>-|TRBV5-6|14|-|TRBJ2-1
TGTGCCAGCAGCCCCGGGATGTTCTACAATGAGCAGTTCTTC
CASSPGMFYNEQFF
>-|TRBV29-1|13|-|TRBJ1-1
TGCAGCGTTGAATTGACCGATGGAACTGAAGCTTTCTTT
CSVELTDGTEAFF
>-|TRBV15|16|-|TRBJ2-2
TGTGCCACCGAAATAAGGGGGGCATTGAACACCGGGGAGCTGTTTTTT
CATEIRGALNTGELFF
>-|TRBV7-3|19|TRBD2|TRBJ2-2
TGTGCCAGCAGCTTAACGGCCGGTAGCGGGCGAACCGGGGCCGGGGAGCTGTTTTTT
CASSLTAGSGRTGAGELFF
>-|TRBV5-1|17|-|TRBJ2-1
TGCGCCAGCAGCTTGGAGGCTCTCGGGAGCTCCTACAATGAGCAGTTCTTC
CASSLEALGSSYNEQFF
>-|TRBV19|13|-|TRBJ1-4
TGTGCCAGTAGTAACAGGTATAATGAAAAACTGTTTTTT
CASSNRYNEKLFF
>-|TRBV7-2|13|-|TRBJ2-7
TGTGCCAGCAGCCCGGGATACCCCTACGAGCAGTACTTC
CASSPGYPYEQYF
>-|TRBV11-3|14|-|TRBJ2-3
TGTGCCAGCAGCTACTCTGGGACAACAGATACGCAGTATTTT
CASSYSGTTDTQYF
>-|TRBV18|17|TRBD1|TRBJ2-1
TGTGCCAGCTCACCACCGTGGCAGGGGGCGGATTACAATGAGCAGTTCTTC
CASSPPWQGADYNEQFF
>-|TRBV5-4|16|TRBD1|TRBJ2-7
TGTGCCAGCAGCTTAGGACAGGGTGCGATCGAAAACGAGCAGTACTTC
CASSLGQGAIENEQYF
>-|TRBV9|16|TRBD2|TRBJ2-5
TGTGCCAGCAGCGTGGGAGCGGGAGGGGGTCAAGAGACCCAGTACTTC
CASSVGAGGGQETQYF
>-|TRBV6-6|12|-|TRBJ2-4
TGTGCCAGCAGTTACGGGGGGACGGTTCAGTACTTC
CASSYGGTVQYF
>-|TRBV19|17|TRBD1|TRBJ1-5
TGTGCCAGTAGTCCAATGGACAGGGGGGTGAGCAATCAGCCCCAGCATTTT
CASSPMDRGVSNQPQHF
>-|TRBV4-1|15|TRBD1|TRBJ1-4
TGCGCCAGCAGCCAAGTCCCAGGGGGCTGGGAAAAACTGTTTTTT
CASSQVPGGWEKLFF
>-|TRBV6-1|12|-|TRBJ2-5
TGTGCCAGAGGGGGCGGGGGGGAGACCCAGTACTTC
CARGGGGETQYF
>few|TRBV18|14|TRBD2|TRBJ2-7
TGTGCCAGCTCACCAGGGGGGGGCTCCTACGAGCAGTACTTC
CASSPGGGSYEQYF
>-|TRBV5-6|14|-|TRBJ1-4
TGTGCCAGCAGCTTGGTTAAGGTGAATGAAAAACTGTTTTTT
CASSLVKVNEKLFF
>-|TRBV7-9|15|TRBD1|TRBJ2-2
TGTGCCAGCAGCTCCTCGGGACAGGGACACGGGGAGCTGTTTTTT
CASSSSGQGHGELFF
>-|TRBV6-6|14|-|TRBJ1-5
TGTGCCAGCAGCCTAGGAGGCGCTTGGCAGCCCCAGCATTTT
CASSLGGAWQPQHF
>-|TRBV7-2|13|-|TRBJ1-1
TGTGCCAGCAGCTTAAAGGCAGGCACTGAAGCTTTCTTT
CASSLKAGTEAFF
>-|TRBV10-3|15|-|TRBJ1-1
TGTGCCATCAGTGACCCCTGGACAGCGAACACTGAAGCTTTCTTT
CAISDPWTANTEAFF
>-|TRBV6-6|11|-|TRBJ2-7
TGTGCCAGCAGTAACTCCTACGAGCAGTACTTC
CASSNSYEQYF
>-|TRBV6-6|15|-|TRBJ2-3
TGTGCCAGCAGTTACGTGCAGTCCCCCACAGATACGCAGTATTTT
CASSYVQSPTDTQYF
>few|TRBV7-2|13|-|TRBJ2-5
TGTGCCAGCAGCTTCGCAGGGGAAGAGACCCAGTACTTC
CASSFAGEETQYF
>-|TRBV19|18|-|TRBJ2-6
TGTGCCAGTAGTAGCCCCAGGACAGTACGCTCTGGGGCCAACGTCCTGACTTTC
CASSSPRTVRSGANVLTF
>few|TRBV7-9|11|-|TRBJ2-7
TGTGCCAGCAGCGCCGGAGGCCTTTGGTACTTC
CASSAGGLWYF
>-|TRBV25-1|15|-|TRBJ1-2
TGTGCCAGCAGCGCCATCACAGGGCCCAACTATGGCTACACCTTC
CASSAITGPNYGYTF